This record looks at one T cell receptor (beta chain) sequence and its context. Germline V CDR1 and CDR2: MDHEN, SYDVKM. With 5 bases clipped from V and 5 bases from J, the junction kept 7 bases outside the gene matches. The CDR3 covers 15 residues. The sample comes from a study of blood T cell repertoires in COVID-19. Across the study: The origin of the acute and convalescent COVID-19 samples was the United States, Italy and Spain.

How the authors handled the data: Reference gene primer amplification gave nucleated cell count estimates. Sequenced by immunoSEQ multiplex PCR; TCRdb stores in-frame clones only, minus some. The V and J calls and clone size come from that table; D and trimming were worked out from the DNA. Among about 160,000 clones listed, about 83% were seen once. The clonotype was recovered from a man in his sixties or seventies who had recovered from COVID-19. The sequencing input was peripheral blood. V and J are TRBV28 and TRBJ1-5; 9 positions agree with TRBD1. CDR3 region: CASSRTGAGYQPQHF. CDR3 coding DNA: TGTGCCAGCAGTAGGACAGGGGCGGGCTATCAGCCCCAGCATTTT.